This T cell receptor beta chain was identified in a study of cytomegalovirus exposure and HLA in healthy donors. Primers for the PCR totalled 60 Vbeta and 13 Jbeta. The protocol was immunoSEQ multiplex PCR, while the TCRdb copy is restricted to in-frame clones and leaves out a portion. The sample yields around 150,000 clones, of which the top ten take up 1.3%. The CDR3 consists of 19 residues. CDR1 is MGHRA, CDR2 YSYEKL, per germline. Trimming cost V 3 bases and J 6 bases; bases outside gene matches: 18. The chain has TRBV4-1 and TRBJ2-7, with 12 bases lining up with TRBD1. Input material: PBMCs. The sequence came from a woman between 55 and 75 years old in good health and CMV-seronegative. The CDR3, as DNA: TGCGCCAGCAGCCACCGCGCCTCCCCGGGACAGGGGGCCAAACGCGAGCAGTACTTC. Translated, it gives CASSHRASPGQGAKREQYF.